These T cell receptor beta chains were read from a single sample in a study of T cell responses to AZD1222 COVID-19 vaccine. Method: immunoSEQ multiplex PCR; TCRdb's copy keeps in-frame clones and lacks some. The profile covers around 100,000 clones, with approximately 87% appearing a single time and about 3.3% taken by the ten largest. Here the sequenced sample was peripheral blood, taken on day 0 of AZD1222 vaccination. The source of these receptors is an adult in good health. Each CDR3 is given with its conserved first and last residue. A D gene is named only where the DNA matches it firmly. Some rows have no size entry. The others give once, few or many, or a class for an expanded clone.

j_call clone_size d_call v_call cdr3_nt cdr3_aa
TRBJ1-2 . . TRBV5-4 TGTGCCAGCAGCAGGGGTTTCAGGGTCCTAGATGGCTACACCTTC CASSRGFRVLDGYTF
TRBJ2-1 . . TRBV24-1 TGTGCCACCAGTCCTTACCGGGACTTTGACAATGAGCAGTTCTTC CATSPYRDFDNEQFF
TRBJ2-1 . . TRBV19 TGTGCCAGTAGTTTTTCCGGGACGAGCTCCTACAATGAGCAGTTCTTC CASSFSGTSSYNEQFF
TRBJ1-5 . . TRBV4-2 TGTGCCAGCAGCCGGGGACGGAATCAGCCCCAGCATTTT CASSRGRNQPQHF
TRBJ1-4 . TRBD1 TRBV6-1 TGTGCCAGCAGTGAAGGGGACAGTAATGAAAAACTGTTTTTT CASSEGDSNEKLFF
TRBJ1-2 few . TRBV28 TGTGCCACAAGGGACCCAGGGGAGGCTGGCTACACCTTC CATRDPGEAGYTF
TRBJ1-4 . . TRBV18 TGTGCCAGCTCACCACAAAGGGGCGGAGGTGAAAAACTGTTTTTT CASSPQRGGGEKLFF
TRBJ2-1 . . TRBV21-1 TGTGCCAGCAGCAAGTACAATGAGCAGTTCTTC CASSKYNEQFF
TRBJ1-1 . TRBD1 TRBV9 TGTGCCAGCAGCGGGGGGCAGGGGGTGAGCGGCACTGAAGCTTTCTTT CASSGGQGVSGTEAFF
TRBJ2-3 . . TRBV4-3 TGCGCCAGCAGCCCGACTAGGGGTATAACGCAGTATTTT CASSPTRGITQYF
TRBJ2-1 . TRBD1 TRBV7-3 TGTGCCAGCAGCTCACACCACGGGACAGGCAATGAGCAGTTCTTC CASSSHHGTGNEQFF
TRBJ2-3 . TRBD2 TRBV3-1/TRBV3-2 TGTGCCAGCAGCAAACTAGCGGGGTCGATGAGTGGGGTTACGCAGTATTTT CASSKLAGSMSGVTQYF
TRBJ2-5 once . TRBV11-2 TGTGCCAGCAGAAGTCTTATGCGAGAAGAGACCCAGTACTTC CASRSLMREETQYF
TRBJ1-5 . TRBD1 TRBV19 TGTGCCAGTAGTAGACCTCCGGGACAGCATAGCAATCAGCCCCAGCATTTT CASSRPPGQHSNQPQHF
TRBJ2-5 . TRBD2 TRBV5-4 TGTGCCAGCAGCTTGGGCGGGGGGGCCGCAGAGACCCAGTACTTC CASSLGGGAAETQYF
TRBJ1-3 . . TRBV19 TGTGCCAGTAGTACTACAACGAAAGGAAACACCATATATTTT CASSTTTKGNTIYF
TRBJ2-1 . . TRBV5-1 TGCGCCAGCAGCTTGGGACTGGCCTCCTACAATGAGCAGTTCTTC CASSLGLASYNEQFF
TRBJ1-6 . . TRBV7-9 TGTGCCAGCAGCTTACAGTACAGGAGCACAAATTCACCCCTCCACTTT CASSLQYRSTNSPLHF
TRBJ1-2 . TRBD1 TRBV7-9 TGTGCCAGCAGCTTAACTGCAGGGGGCGCTTATGGCTACACCTTC CASSLTAGGAYGYTF
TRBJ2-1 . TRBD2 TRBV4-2 TGTGCCAGCAGTCTATCCGCGGGGGGAGAATACAATGAGCAGTTCTTC CASSLSAGGEYNEQFF
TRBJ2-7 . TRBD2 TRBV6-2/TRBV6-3 TGTGCCAGCAGTGCACTAGCGGGGGTCGGTGAGCAGTACTTC CASSALAGVGEQYF
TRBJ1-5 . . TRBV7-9 TGTGCCAGCACGGGGGTAGGGGATCAGCCCCAGCATTTT CASTGVGDQPQHF